This T cell receptor beta chain derives from a study of blood T cell repertoires in COVID-19. Whole-study context: The cDNA or gDNA used as material had been derived from T cells, B-cell-depleted T cells, or PBMCs.

Germline values: CDR1 SGHVS, CDR2 FNYEAQ. The CDR3 is 16 residues long. Trimming at V came to 5 bases and at J to 0 bases, leaving 7 bases not matched to a gene. In Seattle, patients joined the study during active infection and were tracked longitudinally. Clones were sequenced by immunoSEQ multiplex PCR, and TCRdb holds only the in-frame ones, with some missing. Of approximately 200,000 clones in the sample, 84% were seen once. This receptor was identified in an elderly woman with COVID-19, enrolled during active disease. Input material: peripheral blood. This sequence joins TRBV7-6 and TRBJ2-7, with 10 bases lining up with TRBD1. The CDR3 DNA reads TGTGCCAGCAGCCGAGGACAGGGGGAGCTCTCCTACGAGCAGTACTTC. The encoded protein is CASSRGQGELSYEQYF.